This T cell receptor (beta chain) is from a study of glioma-infiltrating T cells after dendritic cell vaccination. Study context: Dendritic cell vaccination trial patients had either newly diagnosed or recurrent glioblastoma.

V was pared by 7 bases and J by 1 base, with 11 bases of the junction left unmatched. Germline CDR1 reads SNHLY; CDR2 reads FYNNEI. The CDR3 totals 19 residues. This clone appeared a few times. Time point defined: after dendritic cell vaccination, including at tumor progression/relapse. The primer mix had 60 V beta and 13 J beta primers. Here immunoSEQ multiplex PCR was the method, and the copy in TCRdb shows in-frame clones only, minus some. Among 55,000 to 75,000 clones listed, about four fifths were seen once. The origin of this receptor is a human donor with glioblastoma. Sequenced material: blood, taken after dendritic cell vaccination. The chain employs TRBV2 and TRBJ2-3; TRBD2 matches at 16 bases. The CDR3 spells CASKGFGTSGGAGTDTQYF. The CDR3 coding sequence is TGTGCCAGCAAGGGATTTGGGACTAGCGGGGGGGCCGGCACAGATACGCAGTATTTT.